This T cell receptor (beta chain) originates from a study of Graves' ophthalmopathy and Graves' hyperthyroidism. Unmatched junction bases numbered 7, after V lost 5 bases and J lost 2 bases. The CDR3 spans 15 residues. CDR1 and CDR2 from the germline V gene are SGHAT and FQNNGV. Researchers took RNA transcripts and amplified TCR beta CDR3 regions from them. Second-round multiplex PCR came after a first-round RT-PCR that employed HTBI primers. Using its own MiXCR run on the multiplex PCR reads, TCRdb lists one record per CDR3 protein. This table has 1 million to 1.3 million distinct CDR3 sequences, about two fifths appearing once.

The sequence derives from an adult man with Graves' hyperthyroidism. The chain couples TRBV11-2 to TRBJ2-7; 9 bases agree with TRBD1. The sample taken for sequencing was peripheral blood or thyroid tissue (not recorded which). CDR3 sequence: CASSQEQGATYEQYF. As DNA, the CDR3 is TGTGCCAGCAGCCAAGAACAGGGGGCGACCTACGAGCAGTACTTC.